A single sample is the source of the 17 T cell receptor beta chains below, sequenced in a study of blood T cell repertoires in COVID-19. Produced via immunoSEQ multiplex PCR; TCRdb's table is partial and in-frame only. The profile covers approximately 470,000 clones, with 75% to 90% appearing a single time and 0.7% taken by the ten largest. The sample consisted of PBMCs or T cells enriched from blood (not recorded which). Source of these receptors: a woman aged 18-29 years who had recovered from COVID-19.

Here the CDR3 DNA reads TGTGCCAGTCAGACTTTCGGTAGCACAGATACGCAGTATTTT. The encoded protein is CASQTFGSTDTQYF. The chain uses TRBV19 and TRBJ2-3; D is uncertain. The germline CDR1 and CDR2 sequences are LNHDA and SQIVND (reference sequence). The CDR3 spans 14 residues. Trimming stripped 8 bases from V and 0 bases from J, with 12 bases between.

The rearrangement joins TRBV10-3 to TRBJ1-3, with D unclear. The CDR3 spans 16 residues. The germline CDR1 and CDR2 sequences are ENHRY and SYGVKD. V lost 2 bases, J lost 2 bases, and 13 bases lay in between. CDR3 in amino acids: CAISEGGPLTGNTIYF. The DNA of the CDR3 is TGTGCCATCAGTGAGGGAGGGCCCTTGACTGGAAACACCATATATTTT.

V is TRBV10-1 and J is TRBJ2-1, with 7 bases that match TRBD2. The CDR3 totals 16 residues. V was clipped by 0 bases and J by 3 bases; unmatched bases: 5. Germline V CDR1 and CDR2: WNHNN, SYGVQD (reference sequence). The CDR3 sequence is CASSESTGGFYNEQFF. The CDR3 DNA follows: TGCGCCAGCAGTGAGTCGACGGGGGGATTCTACAATGAGCAGTTCTTC.

CDR3 residues: CASSYMTGVMNEQYF. Written as DNA, the CDR3 is TGTGCCAGCAGCTATATGACAGGGGTTATGAACGAGCAGTACTTC. The V and J genes are TRBV5-6 and TRBJ2-7; TRBD1 agrees at 8 bases. V lost 3 bases and J lost 5; bases outside the gene matches: 10. Germline loops: CDR1 SGHDT, CDR2 YYEEEE. This CDR3 spans 15 amino acids.

In DNA form, the CDR3 reads TGTGCCAGCAGCTTGGGACAGGGAACTAGTGAAGCTTTCTTT. Its protein is CASSLGQGTSEAFF. The gene calls are TRBV11-2 and TRBJ1-1; TRBD1 agrees at 9 bases. The CDR3 covers 14 residues. V lost 3 bases and J lost 7; bases outside the gene matches: 6. CDR1 is SGHAT and CDR2 is FQNNGV in the germline V gene.

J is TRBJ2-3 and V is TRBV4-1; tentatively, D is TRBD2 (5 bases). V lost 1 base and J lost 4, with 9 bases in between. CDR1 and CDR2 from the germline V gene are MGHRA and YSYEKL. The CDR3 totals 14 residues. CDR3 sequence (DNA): TGCGCCAGCAGCCAAGGGGATAGCGCAGATACGCAGTATTTT. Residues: CASSQGDSADTQYF.

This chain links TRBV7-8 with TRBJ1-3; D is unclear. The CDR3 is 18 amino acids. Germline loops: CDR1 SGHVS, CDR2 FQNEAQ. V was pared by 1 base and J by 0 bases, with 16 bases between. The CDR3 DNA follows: TGTGCCAGCAGCTTAGGCTGGTACGGGAACCGCTCTGGAAACACCATATATTTT. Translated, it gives CASSLGWYGNRSGNTIYF.

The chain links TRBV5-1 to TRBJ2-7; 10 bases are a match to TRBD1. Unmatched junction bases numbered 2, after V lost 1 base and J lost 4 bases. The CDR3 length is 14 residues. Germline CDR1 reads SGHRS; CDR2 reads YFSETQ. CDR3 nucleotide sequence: TGCGCCAGCAGCTTGTGGACAGGGGGTTACGAGCAGTACTTC. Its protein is CASSLWTGGYEQYF.

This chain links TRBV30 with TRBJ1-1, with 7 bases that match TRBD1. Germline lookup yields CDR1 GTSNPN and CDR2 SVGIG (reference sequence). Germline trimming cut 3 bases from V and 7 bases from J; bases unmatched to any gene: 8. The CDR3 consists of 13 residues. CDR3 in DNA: TGTGCCTGGAGCCCCGGGACAGAAAATGAAGCTTTCTTT. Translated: CAWSPGTENEAFF.

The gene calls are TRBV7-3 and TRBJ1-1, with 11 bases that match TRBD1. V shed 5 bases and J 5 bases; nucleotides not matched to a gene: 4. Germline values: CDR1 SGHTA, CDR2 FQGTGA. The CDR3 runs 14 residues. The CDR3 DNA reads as TGTGCCAGCAGCATAGGGGACAGGGGGACTGAAGCTTTCTTT. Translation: CASSIGDRGTEAFF.

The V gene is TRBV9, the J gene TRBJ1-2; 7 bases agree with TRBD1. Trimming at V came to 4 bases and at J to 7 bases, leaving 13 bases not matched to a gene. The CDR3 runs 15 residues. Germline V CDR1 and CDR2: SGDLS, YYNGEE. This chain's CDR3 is CASSFGLTGDSGYTF. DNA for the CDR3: TGTGCCAGCAGCTTTGGGCTTACAGGGGATAGTGGCTACACCTTC.

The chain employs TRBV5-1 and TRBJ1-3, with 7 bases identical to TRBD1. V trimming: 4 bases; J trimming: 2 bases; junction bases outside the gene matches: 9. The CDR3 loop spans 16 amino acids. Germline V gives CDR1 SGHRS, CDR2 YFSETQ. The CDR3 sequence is CASSPLQTGTGNTIYF. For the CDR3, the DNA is TGCGCCAGCAGCCCGCTCCAGACAGGGACTGGAAACACCATATATTTT.

Written as DNA, the CDR3 is TGCGCCAGCAGCCAAGATTACAGGCAACAAGAGACCCAGTACTTC. Its protein product is CASSQDYRQQETQYF. This chain uses TRBV4-1 with TRBJ2-5, with D possibly TRBD1 on 5 matching bases. V was cut by 0 bases and J by 2 bases, with 10 bases left in between. The CDR3 consists of 15 residues. CDR1 and CDR2 from the germline V gene are MGHRA and YSYEKL.

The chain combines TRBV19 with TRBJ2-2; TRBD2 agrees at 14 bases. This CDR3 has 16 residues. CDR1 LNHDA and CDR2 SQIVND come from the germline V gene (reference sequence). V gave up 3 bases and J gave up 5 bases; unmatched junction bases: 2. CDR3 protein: CASSMGLAGETGELFF. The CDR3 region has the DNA TGTGCCAGTAGTATGGGACTAGCGGGGGAGACCGGGGAGCTGTTTTTT.

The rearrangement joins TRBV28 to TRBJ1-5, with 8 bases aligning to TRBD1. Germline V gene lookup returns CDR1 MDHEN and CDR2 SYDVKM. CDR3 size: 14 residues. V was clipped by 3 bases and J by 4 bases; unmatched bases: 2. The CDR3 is CASSFYRGNQPQHF. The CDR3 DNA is TGTGCCAGCAGTTTTTACAGGGGGAATCAGCCCCAGCATTTT.

Here the CDR3 DNA reads TGCGCCAGCAGCTTGGAAGAGGGGGCACCCCTCCACTTT. Amino acid sequence: CASSLEEGAPLHF. This chain joins TRBV5-1 and TRBJ1-6, with D perhaps matching TRBD1 (6 bases). The CDR3 spans 13 residues. CDR1 is SGHRS, CDR2 YFSETQ, per germline. The V and J ends lost 0 bases and 11 bases respectively, with 9 bases between them.

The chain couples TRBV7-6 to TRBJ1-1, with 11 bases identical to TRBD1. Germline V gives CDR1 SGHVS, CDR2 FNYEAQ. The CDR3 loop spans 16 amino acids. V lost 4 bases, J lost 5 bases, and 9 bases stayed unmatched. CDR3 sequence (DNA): TGTGCCAGCAGCTCCGGGACAGGGGGTTCGAGGACTGAAGCTTTCTTT. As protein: CASSSGTGGSRTEAFF.